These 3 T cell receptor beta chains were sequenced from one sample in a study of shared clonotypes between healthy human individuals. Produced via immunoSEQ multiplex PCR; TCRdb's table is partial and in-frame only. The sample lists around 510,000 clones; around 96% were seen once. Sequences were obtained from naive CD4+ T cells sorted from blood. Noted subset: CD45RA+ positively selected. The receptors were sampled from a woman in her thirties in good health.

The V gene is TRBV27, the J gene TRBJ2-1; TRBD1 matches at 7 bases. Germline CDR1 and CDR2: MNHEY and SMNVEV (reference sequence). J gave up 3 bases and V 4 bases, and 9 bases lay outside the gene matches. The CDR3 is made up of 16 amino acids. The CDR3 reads CASSSNTGQHYNEQFF. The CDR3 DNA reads TGTGCCAGCAGTTCAAACACGGGACAGCACTACAATGAGCAGTTCTTC.

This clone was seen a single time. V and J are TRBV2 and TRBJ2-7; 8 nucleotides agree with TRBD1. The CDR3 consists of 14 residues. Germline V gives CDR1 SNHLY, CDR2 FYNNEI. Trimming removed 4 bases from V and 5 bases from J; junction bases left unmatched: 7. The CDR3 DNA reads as TGTGCCAGCAGTGGCCCGAGACAGGGGAACGAGCAGTACTTC. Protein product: CASSGPRQGNEQYF. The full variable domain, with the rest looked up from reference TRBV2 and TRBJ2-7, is EPEVTQTPSHQVTQMGQEVILRCVPISNHLYFYWYRQILGQKVEFLVSFYNNEISEKSEIFDDQFSVERPDGSNFTLKIRSTKLEDSAMYFCASSGPRQGNEQYFGPGTRLTVT.

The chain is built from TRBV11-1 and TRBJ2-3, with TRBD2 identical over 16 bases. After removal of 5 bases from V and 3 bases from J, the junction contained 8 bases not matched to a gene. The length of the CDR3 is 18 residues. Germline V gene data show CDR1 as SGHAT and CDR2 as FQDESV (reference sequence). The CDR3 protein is CASSHGTSGRAQTDTQYF. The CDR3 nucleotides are TGTGCCAGCAGCCACGGGACTAGCGGGAGGGCTCAAACAGATACGCAGTATTTT.